Below, one T cell receptor beta chain is given with its context. This entry is derived from a study of blood T cell repertoires in COVID-19. After removal of 4 bases from V and 4 bases from J, the junction contained 4 bases not matched to a gene. Germline loops: CDR1 WSHSY, CDR2 SAAADI. CDR3 length: 14 residues. In the original workflow: Reference gene primer amplification gave nucleated cell count estimates. Clones were read by immunoSEQ multiplex PCR, and TCRdb kept only the in-frame ones, dropping some. The V and J calls and clone size were taken over from that table, and D and trimming were inferred from the DNA. The table lists 360,000 or so clones, about 90% of them singletons. Individuals aged about 18 to 100 years were recruited from about two dozen US areas. Symptom resolution, clearance, or two negative PCRs marked donors in Cohort 3 as recovered.

Sequencing used PBMCs or T cells enriched from blood (not recorded which). The clonotype originates from a woman in her 30s who had recovered from COVID-19. The chain carries TRBV10-2 and TRBJ2-1; 7 bases agree with TRBD1. CDR3 sequence: CASSVTGRYNEQFF. The CDR3, as DNA: TGCGCCAGCAGTGTGACAGGGCGGTACAATGAGCAGTTCTTC.